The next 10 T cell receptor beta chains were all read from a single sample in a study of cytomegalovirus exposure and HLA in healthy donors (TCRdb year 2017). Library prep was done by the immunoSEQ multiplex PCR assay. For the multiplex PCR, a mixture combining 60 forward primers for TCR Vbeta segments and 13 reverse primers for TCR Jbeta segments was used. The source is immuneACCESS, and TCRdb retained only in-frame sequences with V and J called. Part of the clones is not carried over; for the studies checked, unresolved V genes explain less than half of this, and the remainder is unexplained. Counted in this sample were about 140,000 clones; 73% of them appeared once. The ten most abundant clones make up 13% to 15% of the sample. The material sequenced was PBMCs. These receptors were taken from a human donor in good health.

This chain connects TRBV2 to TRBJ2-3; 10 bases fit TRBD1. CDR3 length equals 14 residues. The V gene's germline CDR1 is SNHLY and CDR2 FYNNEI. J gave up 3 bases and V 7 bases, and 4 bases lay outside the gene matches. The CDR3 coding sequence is TGTGCCAGCATGGGACAGGGGAGGACAGATACGCAGTATTTT. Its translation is CASMGQGRTDTQYF.

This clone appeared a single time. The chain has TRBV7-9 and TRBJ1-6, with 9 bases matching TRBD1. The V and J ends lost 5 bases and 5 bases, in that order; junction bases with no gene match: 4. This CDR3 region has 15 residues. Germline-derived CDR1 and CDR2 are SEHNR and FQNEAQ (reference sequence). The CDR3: CASSPRQGDNSPLHF. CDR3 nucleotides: TGTGCCAGCAGCCCCCGACAGGGGGATAATTCACCCCTCCACTTT.

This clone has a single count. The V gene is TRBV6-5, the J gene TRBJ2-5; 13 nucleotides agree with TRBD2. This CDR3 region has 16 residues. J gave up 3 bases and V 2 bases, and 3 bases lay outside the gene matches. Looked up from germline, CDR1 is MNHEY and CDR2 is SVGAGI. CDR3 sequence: CASSYPGLAGKETQYF. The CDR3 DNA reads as TGTGCCAGCAGTTACCCGGGACTAGCGGGGAAAGAGACCCAGTACTTC.

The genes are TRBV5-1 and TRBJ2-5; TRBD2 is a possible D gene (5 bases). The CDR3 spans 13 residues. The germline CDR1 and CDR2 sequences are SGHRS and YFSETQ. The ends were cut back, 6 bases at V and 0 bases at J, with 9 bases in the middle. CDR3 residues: CASKSGNQETQYF. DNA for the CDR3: TGCGCCAGCAAGTCCGGGAACCAAGAGACCCAGTACTTC.

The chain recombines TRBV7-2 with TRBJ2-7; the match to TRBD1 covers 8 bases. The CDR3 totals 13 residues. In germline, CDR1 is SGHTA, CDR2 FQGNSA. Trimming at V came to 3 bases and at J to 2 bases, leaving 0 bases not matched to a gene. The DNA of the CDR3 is TGTGCCAGCAGCTTCAGGGGGCCCTACGAGCAGTACTTC. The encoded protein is CASSFRGPYEQYF.

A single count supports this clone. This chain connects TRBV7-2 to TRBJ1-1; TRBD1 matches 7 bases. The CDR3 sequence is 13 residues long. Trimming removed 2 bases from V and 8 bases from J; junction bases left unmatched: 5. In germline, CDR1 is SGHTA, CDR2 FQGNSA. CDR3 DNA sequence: TGTGCCAGCAGCTTACGGGACAGAAGAGAAGCTTTCTTT. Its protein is CASSLRDRREAFF.

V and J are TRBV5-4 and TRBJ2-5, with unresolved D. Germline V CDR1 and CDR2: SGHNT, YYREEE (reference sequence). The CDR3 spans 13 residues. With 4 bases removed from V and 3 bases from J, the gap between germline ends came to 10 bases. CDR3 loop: CASSRSREETQYF. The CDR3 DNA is TGTGCCAGCAGCCGATCCCGGGAAGAGACCCAGTACTTC.

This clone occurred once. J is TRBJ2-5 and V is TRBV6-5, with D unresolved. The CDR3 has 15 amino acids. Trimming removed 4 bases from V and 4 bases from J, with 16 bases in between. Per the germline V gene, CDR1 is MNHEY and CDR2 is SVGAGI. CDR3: CASSFSRWSRETQYF. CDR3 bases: TGTGCCAGCAGTTTCTCGAGGTGGAGCCGAGAGACCCAGTACTTC.

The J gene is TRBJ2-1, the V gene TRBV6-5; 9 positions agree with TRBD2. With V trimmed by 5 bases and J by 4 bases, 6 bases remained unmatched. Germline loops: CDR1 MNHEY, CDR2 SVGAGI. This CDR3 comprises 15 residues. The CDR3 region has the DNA TGTGCCAGCAGTAACAGACTAGCGGTTTACAATGAGCAGTTCTTC. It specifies CASSNRLAVYNEQFF.

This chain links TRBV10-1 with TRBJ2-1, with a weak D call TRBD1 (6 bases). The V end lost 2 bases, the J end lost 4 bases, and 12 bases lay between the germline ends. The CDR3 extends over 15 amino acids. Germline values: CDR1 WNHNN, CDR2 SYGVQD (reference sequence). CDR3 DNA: TGCGCCAGCAGTGAGGCCGGGACACAATACAATGAGCAGTTCTTC. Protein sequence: CASSEAGTQYNEQFF.